This T cell receptor beta chain is drawn from a study of OX40 agonist ivuxolimab in advanced cancers. About the study: Antecedent anti-PD-1, anti-PD-L1 or anti-CTLA-4 therapy was permissible, with about 39% having received some.

About this clone: The target antigen is unknown.

Study outcomes and limitations: Low normalized T-cell clonal expansion was also seen in some nonresponders. In the 0.1-3.0 mg/kg groups, partial responders showed among the lowest expansion.

The CDR3 is made up of 16 amino acids. From germline, CDR1 is LGHNA and CDR2 YSLEER. V was clipped by 0 bases and J by 2 bases, with 12 bases between them. TCRdb's table, derived via immunoSEQ multiplex PCR, lists solely in-frame clones and lacks some. Of tens of thousands of clones listed, approximately 90% are singletons. Sample: CD4+ or CD8+ T cells sorted from blood, taken in a trial of the OX40 agonist ivuxolimab. The source of this sequence is an adult with an advanced solid tumor such as melanoma, head and neck, liver or kidney cancer. J is TRBJ2-3 and V is TRBV4-3; no definite D call. The CDR3 spells CASSQDSIKYTDTQYF. As DNA, the CDR3 is TGCGCCAGCAGCCAAGATAGCATAAAATACACAGATACGCAGTATTTT.